The 30 T cell receptor beta chains given below trace back to one sample, sequenced in a study of cytomegalovirus exposure and HLA in healthy donors. The PCR had 60 Vbeta and 13 Jbeta primers. Clones were read by immunoSEQ multiplex PCR, and TCRdb kept only the in-frame ones, dropping some. The sample lists 64,000 or so clones; over 75% were seen once. The specimen sequenced was PBMCs. The receptors come from a female donor in good health and CMV-seronegative.

The CDR3 is CASSVKIGGGPPEQFF. The CDR3 nucleotides are TGTGCCAGCAGCGTAAAGATCGGCGGGGGCCCTCCTGAGCAGTTCTTC. The chain is built from TRBV9 and TRBJ2-1; possible D gene TRBD2, 7 bases. The CDR3 has 16 amino acids. Germline lookup yields CDR1 SGDLS and CDR2 YYNGEE. Trimming left V 1 base short and J 9 bases short, with 20 bases between.

The chain couples TRBV6-1 to TRBJ1-2; D possibly corresponds to TRBD1 (5 bases). There are 15 residues in the CDR3. Per the germline V gene, CDR1 is MNHNS and CDR2 is SASEGT. V was cut by 2 bases and J by 1 base, with 11 bases left in between. This CDR3 reads CASSEWGLHNYGYTF. The DNA for the CDR3 is TGTGCCAGCAGTGAATGGGGCCTCCATAACTATGGCTACACCTTC.

The V and J genes are TRBV9 and TRBJ2-1, with D perhaps TRBD2 (6 bases). The CDR3 loop spans 14 amino acids. CDR1 is SGDLS, CDR2 YYNGEE, per germline. The V and J ends lost 0 bases and 7 bases respectively, with 11 bases between them. This CDR3 is CASSVASGVNEQFF. CDR3 coding DNA: TGTGCCAGCAGCGTAGCGTCGGGGGTTAATGAGCAGTTCTTC.

The V and J genes are TRBV30 and TRBJ1-6; no reliable D call. V lost 0 bases to trimming and J lost 5 bases, with 8 bases between them. The germline V gene encodes CDR1 GTSNPN and CDR2 SVGIG (reference sequence). This CDR3 spans 14 amino acids. CDR3: CAWSVSGNNSPLHF. The CDR3 DNA follows: TGTGCCTGGAGTGTATCCGGGAATAATTCACCCCTCCACTTT.

The CDR3 here is CASSPGLETPYEQYF. Here the CDR3 DNA reads TGTGCCAGCAGCCCAGGACTAGAGACACCCTACGAGCAGTACTTC. This chain connects TRBV11-2 to TRBJ2-7; 7 nucleotides line up with TRBD2. V gave up 5 bases and J gave up 2 bases; unmatched junction bases: 9. CDR1 and CDR2 from the germline V gene are SGHAT and FQNNGV. CDR3 length equals 15 residues.

The genes are TRBV10-3 and TRBJ1-6; 7 bases align to TRBD1. This CDR3 is 13 amino acids long. The germline CDR1 and CDR2 sequences are ENHRY and SYGVKD. V shed 11 bases and J 9 bases; nucleotides not matched to a gene: 10. CDR3 region: CASEETGISPLHF. The CDR3 nucleotides are TGTGCCTCCGAGGAGACAGGGATTTCACCCCTCCACTTT.

The chain has TRBV2 and TRBJ2-5; 10 bases are a match to TRBD1. The germline V gene encodes CDR1 SNHLY and CDR2 FYNNEI. V dropped 0 bases and J dropped 2; count of bases not matched to a gene: 0. CDR3 length: 15 residues. The CDR3 DNA reads as TGTGCCAGCAGTGAAGCGGGACAGGGGCAAGAGACCCAGTACTTC. It translates to CASSEAGQGQETQYF.

V usage is TRBV9 and J usage is TRBJ1-4; 12 bases agree with TRBD1. The CDR3 contains 17 residues. Germline values: CDR1 SGDLS, CDR2 YYNGEE. The junction had 8 bases not matched to a gene; V was cut back by 2 bases and J by 6 bases. CDR3 coding DNA: TGTGCCAGCAGCGTGAGTGGGGACAGGGGGCGGGATGAAAAACTGTTTTTT. It translates to CASSVSGDRGRDEKLFF.

This clone is a singleton in its sample. This chain uses TRBV7-9 with TRBJ1-1; possible D gene TRBD1, 5 bases. The CDR3 has 13 amino acids. Germline V gene data show CDR1 as SEHNR and CDR2 as FQNEAQ (reference sequence). With 3 bases removed from V and 2 bases from J, the gap between germline ends came to 7 bases. CDR3 residues: CASSFDSNTEAFF. The CDR3 nucleotides read TGTGCCAGCAGCTTCGACAGTAACACTGAAGCTTTCTTT.

As concerns this clone: Relative to the germline gene, one junction end is altered; a read error may explain this. The chain uses TRBV18 and TRBJ2-4; the match to TRBD1 covers 12 bases. Germline CDR1 is KGHSH and CDR2 is LQKENI. The CDR3 runs 18 residues. CDR3 nucleotides: TGTGCCAGCTCACCAGGGACAGGGGGCGCCGGGGCCAAAAACAGTCAGTACTTC. The encoded protein is CASSPGTGGAGAKNSQYF.

The chain is built from TRBV19 and TRBJ1-1; 7 bases line up with TRBD1. V was pared by 10 bases and J by 8 bases, with 13 bases of the junction left unmatched. Germline V CDR1 and CDR2: LNHDA, SQIVND (reference sequence). This CDR3 contains 13 residues. The CDR3 region is CATRTIPGQEAFF. In nucleotides, the CDR3 is TGTGCCACGCGGACTATCCCGGGACAGGAAGCTTTCTTT.

This clone showed up just a few times. The chain is built from TRBV6-4 and TRBJ2-5, with 8 bases identical to TRBD2. Germline-derived CDR1 and CDR2 are MRHNA and SNTAGT. The CDR3 totals 15 residues. With 0 bases clipped from V and 5 bases from J, the junction kept 5 bases outside the gene matches. This chain's CDR3 is CASSDSLSGMETQYF. The CDR3 bases are TGTGCCAGCAGTGACTCCCTTAGCGGGATGGAGACCCAGTACTTC.

V usage is TRBV5-4 and J usage is TRBJ2-3, with 7 bases identical to TRBD2. Germline CDR1 reads SGHNT; CDR2 reads YYREEE (reference sequence). The CDR3 is 15 amino acids. V lost 4 bases and J lost 0; bases outside the gene matches: 5. In DNA form, the CDR3 reads TGTGCCAGCAGCCCGGGAGGCGCTAGCACAGATACGCAGTATTTT. Amino acid sequence: CASSPGGASTDTQYF.

The chain combines TRBV19 with TRBJ2-7; D may be TRBD2 (6 bases). The V gene lost 3 bases and the J gene lost 4 bases, with 10 bases spanning the gap. Germline V gives CDR1 LNHDA, CDR2 SQIVND (reference sequence). The CDR3 spans 13 residues. The CDR3 loop reads CASSIFAGYEQYF. The DNA of the CDR3 is TGTGCCAGTAGTATTTTTGCGGGGTACGAGCAGTACTTC.

A word on this clone: Other nucleotide sequences from this sample produce the same CDR3. This chain links TRBV18 with TRBJ2-7; 12 nucleotides align to TRBD1. The germline V gene encodes CDR1 KGHSH and CDR2 LQKENI. The CDR3 is 15 amino acids. V shed 4 bases and J 2 bases; nucleotides not matched to a gene: 3. The CDR3 spells CASSLRDRGPYEQYF. CDR3 nucleotides: TGTGCCAGCTCACTACGGGACAGGGGGCCCTACGAGCAGTACTTC. Based on the CDR3 plus reference TRBV18 and TRBJ2-7, the full variable domain is NAGVMQNPRHLVRRRGQEARLRCSPMKGHSHVYWYRQLPEEGLKFMVYLQKENIIDESGMPKERFSAEFPKEGPSILRIQQVVRGDSAAYFCASSLRDRGPYEQYFGPGTRLTVT.

This chain uses TRBV7-2 with TRBJ1-1, with TRBD1 as a possible D gene (5 bases). Trimming stripped 5 bases from V and 0 bases from J, with 13 bases between. CDR1 is SGHTA, CDR2 FQGNSA, per germline. This CDR3 comprises 15 residues. CDR3 sequence reads: CASSGGGSMNTEAFF. The CDR3 DNA reads TGTGCCAGCAGCGGGGGGGGGAGCATGAACACTGAAGCTTTCTTT. The entire variable domain, with the rest obtained from reference TRBV7-2 and TRBJ1-1, is as follows: GAGVSQSPSNKVTEKGKDVELRCDPISGHTALYWYRQSLGQGLEFLIYFQGNSAPDKSGLPSDRFSAERTGGSVSTLTIQRTQQEDSAVYLCASSGGGSMNTEAFFGQGTRLTVV.

V and J are TRBV5-1 and TRBJ1-2; the match to TRBD1 covers 7 bases. The trim removed 3 bases at V and 6 bases at J, leaving 8 bases unmatched. The CDR3 consists of 14 residues. Looked up from germline, CDR1 is SGHRS and CDR2 is YFSETQ. For the CDR3, the DNA is TGCGCCAGCAGCTCCCCCGGGACAGTCCATGGCTACACCTTC. It codes for CASSSPGTVHGYTF.

In its sample, this clone ranks as medium-sized. This chain uses TRBV6-4 with TRBJ2-3; D may be TRBD1 (5 bases). Germline V gives CDR1 MRHNA, CDR2 SNTAGT. Trimming stripped 4 bases from V and 0 bases from J, with 5 bases between. The CDR3 sequence is 13 residues long. DNA of the CDR3: TGTGCCAGCAGTGCAGGGAGCACAGATACGCAGTATTTT. Its protein is CASSAGSTDTQYF.

The V call is TRBV7-6, the J call TRBJ2-1, with 7 bases that match TRBD1. The V and J ends lost 3 bases and 10 bases, in that order; junction bases with no gene match: 15. This CDR3 comprises 16 residues. In germline, CDR1 is SGHVS, CDR2 FNYEAQ. DNA of the CDR3: TGTGCCAGCAGCTTGGTTGGACGGGGCCAGGACAGGGAGCAGTTCTTC. It yields the protein CASSLVGRGQDREQFF.

This chain connects TRBV5-6 to TRBJ2-2, with a tentative D call TRBD1 (6 bases). Germline V gene lookup returns CDR1 SGHDT and CDR2 YYEEEE. CDR3 size: 15 residues. V lost 5 bases and J lost 7, with 18 bases in between. Written as DNA, the CDR3 is TGTGCCAGCAGGTTCCGTGGCAGGGGCGGCGGGGAGCTGTTTTTT. Protein product: CASRFRGRGGGELFF.

The chain couples TRBV7-8 to TRBJ2-1; TRBD2 matches 8 bases. CDR3 size: 15 residues. The junction had 16 bases not matched to a gene; V was cut back by 4 bases and J by 14 bases. Germline V gives CDR1 SGHVS, CDR2 FQNEAQ. Here the CDR3 reads CASSSVLSPGLDKFF. The DNA of the CDR3 is TGTGCCAGCAGCTCCGTCTTATCCCCGGGACTAGACAAGTTCTTC.

V usage is TRBV7-2 and J usage is TRBJ2-4; tentative D call: TRBD2 (5 bases). Germline V CDR1 and CDR2: SGHTA, FQGNSA. Trimming cost V 1 base and J 2 bases, with 9 bases left between them. The CDR3 is made up of 15 amino acids. This CDR3 reads CASSLVGVTKNIQYF. The CDR3 bases are TGTGCCAGCAGCTTAGTCGGGGTAACCAAAAACATTCAGTACTTC.

J is TRBJ1-5 and V is TRBV6-5; TRBD1 agrees at 7 bases. Germline V gene sequence: CDR1 MNHEY, CDR2 SVGAGI. V was clipped by 6 bases and J by 15 bases; unmatched bases: 14. The CDR3 is 13 amino acids. CDR3 sequence reads: CASRRQGEARRHF. The DNA for the CDR3 is TGTGCCAGCAGACGACAGGGTGAAGCCCGCCGGCATTTT.

The rearrangement uses TRBV19 and TRBJ2-5; TRBD2 agrees at 16 bases. The J call may be in error: the DNA end matches TRBJ2-7 better. Germline CDR1 and CDR2: LNHDA and SQIVND (reference sequence). The CDR3 runs 20 residues. In nucleotides, the CDR3 is TGTGCCAGCAGCCTAGAAGGTGATCGGGGGACTAGCGGGAGGGCCTACGAGCAGTACTTC. This codes for CASSLEGDRGTSGRAYEQYF.

The CDR3 DNA is TGTGCCAGCAGCTTAGAGCAGCGGGGGTCCTATAATTCACCCCTCCACTTT. It yields the protein CASSLEQRGSYNSPLHF. The chain combines TRBV11-2 with TRBJ1-6; D is perhaps TRBD1 (5 bases). This CDR3 has 17 residues. The V and J ends lost 0 bases and 1 base respectively, with 10 bases between them. The germline CDR1 and CDR2 sequences are SGHAT and FQNNGV.

The chain combines TRBV28 with TRBJ2-5; 9 bases match TRBD1. With the DNA end fitting TRBJ2-7 better, the J assignment may be wrong. The germline CDR1 and CDR2 sequences are MDHEN and SYDVKM. The CDR3 has 13 amino acids. This CDR3 reads CASSRTGAYEQYF. CDR3 DNA: TGTGCCAGCTCCAGGACAGGGGCCTACGAGCAGTACTTC.

The gene calls are TRBV2 and TRBJ2-7, with 14 bases aligning to TRBD2. V shed 5 bases, J shed 6 bases, and the junction held 6 bases outside the gene matches. The CDR3 sequence is 15 residues long. Germline values: CDR1 SNHLY, CDR2 FYNNEI. This CDR3 reads CASSSGLAGGPEQYF. CDR3 DNA: TGTGCCAGCAGTAGTGGACTAGCGGGGGGTCCCGAGCAGTACTTC. The complete variable domain, with remaining parts taken from reference TRBV2 and TRBJ2-7, reads EPEVTQTPSHQVTQMGQEVILRCVPISNHLYFYWYRQILGQKVEFLVSFYNNEISEKSEIFDDQFSVERPDGSNFTLKIRSTKLEDSAMYFCASSSGLAGGPEQYFGPGTRLTVT.

The chain combines TRBV28 with TRBJ2-3; perhaps TRBD2 as D (6 bases). This CDR3 has 15 amino acids. Germline CDR1 reads MDHEN; CDR2 reads SYDVKM. V was clipped by 2 bases and J by 3 bases, with 12 bases between them. The CDR3 is CASSLRSGRTDTQYF. CDR3 in DNA: TGTGCCAGCAGTTTACGGTCAGGGAGGACAGATACGCAGTATTTT. Looking up the rest from reference TRBV28 and TRBJ2-3 gives the full variable domain: DVKVTQSSRYLVKRTGEKVFLECVQDMDHENMFWYRQDPGLGLRLIYFSYDVKMKEKGDIPEGYSVSREKKERFSLILESASTNQTSMYLCASSLRSGRTDTQYFGPGTRLTVL.

V is TRBV5-1 and J is TRBJ1-1; the D is unclear. The V and J ends lost 1 base and 7 bases respectively, with 11 bases between them. Germline V gene data show CDR1 as SGHRS and CDR2 as YFSETQ. The CDR3 is 13 amino acids. CDR3 DNA sequence: TGCGCCAGCAGCTTGAATGAGCGGGATGAAGCTTTCTTT. Encoded protein: CASSLNERDEAFF.

The CDR3 spells CASSYSGQSGGYTF. The CDR3 nucleotides read TGTGCCAGCAGTTACTCAGGACAGTCTGGGGGCTACACCTTC. V gene TRBV6-5 combines with J gene TRBJ1-2; D possibly corresponds to TRBD1 (6 bases). The CDR3 loop spans 14 amino acids. Trimming left V 0 bases short and J 8 bases short, with 13 bases between. In germline, CDR1 is MNHEY, CDR2 SVGAGI.